What follows are 21 T cell receptor beta chains derived from one specimen sequenced in a study of T cells in Graves' hyperthyroidism and ophthalmopathy. From RNA transcripts, TCR beta CDR3 regions were amplified. The primer set for the first-round RT-PCR of the TCR CDR3 was HTBI. Using its own MiXCR run on the multiplex PCR reads, TCRdb lists one record per CDR3 protein. The table has approximately 600,000 distinct CDR3 sequences, approximately 15% seen once. The specimen sequenced was blood. Source of these receptors: a woman younger than 30 with Graves' ophthalmopathy.

V gene TRBV4-1 combines with J gene TRBJ2-1, with 12 nucleotides matching TRBD2. From germline, CDR1 is MGHRA and CDR2 YSYEKL. The CDR3 is 21 residues long. V gave up 4 bases and J gave up 4 bases; unmatched junction bases: 20. The CDR3 region has the DNA TGCGCCAGCAGCCGGCACTCGCTCCCTAGCGGGAGGGCCCGGGGGTACAATGAGCAGTTCTTC. Its protein product is CASSRHSLPSGRARGYNEQFF.

This clonotype was seen ten or more times. The gene calls are TRBV29-1 and TRBJ1-2, with a weak D call TRBD1 (5 bases). Germline V lookup: CDR1 SQVTM, CDR2 ANQGSEA. V lost 6 bases to trimming and J lost 4 bases, with 12 bases between them. There are 12 residues in the CDR3. The chain's CDR3 is CSVNTGSYGYTF. The CDR3 nucleotides read TGCAGCGTCAACACAGGTTCCTATGGCTACACCTTC.

This clonotype was recorded many times. CDR3 sequence: CASTGQGLPFSHGYTF. Here the CDR3 DNA reads TGTGCCAGCACTGGACAGGGGCTCCCTTTCTCCCATGGCTACACCTTC. The chain employs TRBV6-1 and TRBJ1-2, with 9 bases lining up with TRBD1. This CDR3 is built from 16 residues. Trimming cost V 7 bases and J 6 bases; bases outside gene matches: 15. Germline CDR1 reads MNHNS; CDR2 reads SASEGT.

This clonotype was seen only a few times. The CDR3 loop reads CASSQEGQAGTGQYF. CDR3 coding DNA: TGCGCCAGCAGCCAAGAGGGGCAAGCGGGGACGGGGCAGTACTTC. J is TRBJ2-7 and V is TRBV4-1; 7 positions agree with TRBD2. This CDR3 has 15 residues. The germline CDR1 and CDR2 sequences are MGHRA and YSYEKL. The trim removed 0 bases at V and 9 bases at J, leaving 11 bases unmatched.

CDR3 in amino acids: CASSLSTGPLAKNIQYF. In nucleotides, the CDR3 is TGTGCCAGCAGTTTATCAACAGGCCCACTAGCCAAAAACATTCAGTACTTC. This chain uses TRBV27 with TRBJ2-4; TRBD1 might be the D (5 bases). Between the trimmed V and J ends, which lost 0 bases and 0 bases, there was a span of 12 bases. CDR1 MNHEY and CDR2 SMNVEV come from the germline V gene (reference sequence). This CDR3 contains 17 residues.

The chain employs TRBV19 and TRBJ2-1, with 8 bases identical to TRBD2. Germline V CDR1 and CDR2: LNHDA, SQIVND (reference sequence). V shed 6 bases, J shed 5 bases, and the junction held 12 bases outside the gene matches. The CDR3 is 16 residues long. The CDR3 loop reads CASRKRGLGGDNEQFF. In nucleotides, the CDR3 is TGTGCCAGTAGAAAAAGGGGACTAGGGGGGGACAATGAGCAGTTCTTC.

The rearrangement uses TRBV24-1 and TRBJ2-1; tentatively, D is TRBD2 (6 bases). Trimming removed 4 bases from V and 0 bases from J, with 9 bases in between. There are 15 residues in the CDR3. Germline lookup yields CDR1 KGHDR and CDR2 SFDVKD. The CDR3 region is CATSDPGASYNEQFF. As DNA, the CDR3 is TGTGCCACCAGTGACCCGGGAGCCTCCTACAATGAGCAGTTCTTC.

V and J are TRBV7-3 and TRBJ2-2, with D maybe TRBD2 (7 bases). The CDR3 has 18 amino acids. The V gene lost 5 bases and the J gene lost 1 base, with 20 bases spanning the gap. From germline, CDR1 is SGHTA and CDR2 FQGTGA. The chain's CDR3 is CASSRGGGGAMNTGELFF. CDR3 nucleotide sequence: TGTGCCAGCAGCCGAGGGGGTGGGGGGGCCATGAACACCGGGGAGCTGTTTTTT. The full variable domain, rest sourced from reference TRBV7-3 and TRBJ2-2, is GAGVSQTPSNKVTEKGKYVELRCDPISGHTALYWYRQSLGQGPEFLIYFQGTGAADDSGLPNDRFFAVRPEGSVSTLKIQRTERGDSAVYLCASSRGGGGAMNTGELFFGEGSRLTVL.

The chain carries TRBV6-2 or TRBV6-3 and TRBJ2-6; D is tentatively TRBD1 or TRBD2 (6 bases each). V was cut by 0 bases and J by 11 bases, with 26 bases left in between. CDR1 and CDR2 (germline): MNHEY, SVGEGT. There are 19 residues in the CDR3. Here the CDR3 DNA reads TGTGCCAGCAGTTACTCGCCCACAGGGTCACTACTCTGGGGGGACGTCCTGACTTTC. Its protein is CASSYSPTGSLLWGDVLTF.

This clonotype was detected many times. V gene TRBV27 combines with J gene TRBJ1-2; D is uncertain. The CDR3 extends over 15 amino acids. The germline V gene has CDR1 MNHEY and CDR2 SMNVEV (reference sequence). V dropped 7 bases and J dropped 8 bases, with 23 bases sitting between them. The CDR3 is CASTFTPLYSNGYTF. The CDR3, as DNA: TGTGCCAGCACGTTTACCCCGCTCTACAGTAACGGCTACACCTTC.

This clonotype was seen only a few times. The chain couples TRBV19 to TRBJ1-2; the D is unclear. The V end lost 1 base, the J end lost 2 bases, and 11 bases lay between the germline ends. This CDR3 contains 15 residues. Per the germline V gene, CDR1 is LNHDA and CDR2 is SQIVND (reference sequence). Written as DNA, the CDR3 is TGTGCCAGTAGTATAGGACGACTCGGGAACTATGGCTACACCTTC. Translating gives CASSIGRLGNYGYTF.

This clonotype was counted between two and nine times. The junction and the germline gene differ at one end; a read error may be behind it. This sequence joins TRBV7-2 and TRBJ2-7, with a possible D match to TRBD2 (7 bases). The CDR3 extends over 14 amino acids. The germline V gene has CDR1 SGHTA and CDR2 FQGNSA. The CDR3 DNA reads as TGCGCCAGCAGCCAAAGGGGGGGGAACTACGAGCAGTACTTC. Translated: CASSQRGGNYEQYF.

This clonotype was detected many times. V is TRBV2 and J is TRBJ1-4; TRBD1 might be the D (6 bases). The CDR3 totals 17 residues. Germline CDR1 SNHLY, CDR2 FYNNEI. Trimming stripped 6 bases from V and 4 bases from J, with 21 bases between. For the CDR3, the DNA is TGTGCCAGCAGGAACCGCCGAAGACAGGCTTATAATGAAAAACTGTTTTTT. It translates to CASRNRRRQAYNEKLFF.

This clonotype has a count of ten or more. The rearrangement uses TRBV28 and TRBJ2-3; D ambiguous. Germline CDR1 reads MDHEN; CDR2 reads SYDVKM. This CDR3 comprises 15 residues. V was cut by 1 base and J by 4 bases, with 12 bases left in between. CDR3 in amino acids: CASSLFERAPDTQYF. The CDR3 region has the DNA TGTGCCAGCAGTTTATTTGAAAGGGCCCCAGATACGCAGTATTTT.

This clonotype was counted between two and nine times. This CDR3 is CASRYRDRGPDTQYF. The CDR3 nucleotides are TGTGCCAGCAGGTACCGGGACAGGGGTCCAGATACGCAGTATTTT. This chain links TRBV27 with TRBJ2-3; 10 nucleotides agree with TRBD1. The J segment lost 4 bases and the V segment lost 6 bases, leaving 7 bases of the junction unmatched. Looked up from germline, CDR1 is MNHEY and CDR2 is SMNVEV (reference sequence). CDR3 length: 15 amino acids.

The sample holds many counts of this clonotype. The rearrangement links TRBV6-5 to TRBJ2-1; TRBD2 aligns across 13 bases. The CDR3 totals 15 residues. Unmatched junction bases numbered 2, after V lost 2 bases and J lost 7 bases. Germline CDR1 and CDR2: MNHEY and SVGAGI. This chain's CDR3 is CASSYTSGRGNEQFF. CDR3 in DNA: TGTGCCAGCAGTTACACTAGCGGGAGGGGGAATGAGCAGTTCTTC.

This clonotype has at least ten counts. The rearrangement links TRBV6-2 or TRBV6-3 to TRBJ2-4; 8 nucleotides align to TRBD2. With 2 bases clipped from V and 3 bases from J, the junction kept 9 bases outside the gene matches. CDR3 size: 17 residues. The germline V gene has CDR1 MNHEY and CDR2 SVGEGT. CDR3 region: CASSYRREGFDKNIQYF. The CDR3 bases are TGTGCCAGCAGTTACCGTCGGGAGGGATTTGACAAAAACATTCAGTACTTC.

Ten or more counts support this clonotype. The gene calls are TRBV20-1 and TRBJ2-3; D gene unclear. V shed 0 bases and J shed 1 base, with 8 bases lying between them. Germline V gene data show CDR1 as DFQATT and CDR2 as SNEGSKA (reference sequence). CDR3 length: 14 residues. The CDR3 bases are TGCAGTGCTAGAGATCCTGGCCGCACAGATACGCAGTATTTT. Residues: CSARDPGRTDTQYF.

This clonotype was recorded at least ten times. This chain connects TRBV28 to TRBJ1-1, with D hard to call. The CDR3 has 12 residues. Trimming took 2 bases from V and 9 from J, leaving 10 bases between them. Germline CDR1 and CDR2: MDHEN and SYDVKM. CDR3 loop: CASSLKGFKAFF. CDR3 nucleotide sequence: TGTGCCAGCAGTTTAAAAGGATTCAAAGCTTTCTTT.

In its sample, this clonotype was seen many times. In nucleotides, the CDR3 is TGTGCCAGCAGTGTTACCGCAGGGGTGGCCAAAAACATTCAGTACTTC. It codes for CASSVTAGVAKNIQYF. The chain links TRBV6-1 to TRBJ2-4; perhaps TRBD1 as D (6 bases). This CDR3 contains 16 residues. Germline-derived CDR1 and CDR2 are MNHNS and SASEGT. With 4 bases removed from V and 1 base from J, the gap between germline ends came to 14 bases.

This clonotype was found many times. The rearrangement joins TRBV3-2 to TRBJ2-7; the table's TRBD2 call for D was not verified on the DNA. TRBV3-2 is tagged as a pseudogene. The CDR3 runs 15 residues. This CDR3 is CASRLGLAGVYEQYF. The DNA for the CDR3 is TGTGCCAGCAGATTGGGACTAGCGGGAGTCTACGAGCAGTACTTC.